This TCR beta chain was documented in a study of response to subunit inactivated influenza vaccine. The study, taken as a whole, reports: A suggestion made by the authors is that each seasonal influenza vaccination recruits few new T cells.

One entry per CDR3 protein, called by TCRdb with MiXCR from the RT-PCR reads. The sample lists approximately 300,000 distinct CDR3 sequences; roughly 20% were seen once. Concerning this clonotype: The antigen remains unidentified.

V lost 8 bases to trimming and J lost 2 bases; unmatched junction nucleotides: 7. The CDR3 has 14 amino acids. This chain joins TRBV12-3 or TRBV12-4 and TRBJ2-3, with TRBD1 matching over 7 bases. Specimen: PBMCs from blood, collected about 20 months after vaccination. This receptor was obtained from a man between 50 and 69 years old who received an inactivated influenza vaccine. CDR3 loop: CASGRDSYTDTQYF. CDR3 DNA: TGTGCCAGCGGCCGGGACAGTTACACAGATACGCAGTATTTT.